The entry below describes one T cell receptor (beta chain). This clonotype was detected many times. There is no known antigen for this receptor. No much larger clone is present one base from it, and per-base qualities are unavailable. Amplification of TCR beta CDR3 regions was carried out from RNA transcripts. The TCR CDR3 was subjected to a first round of RT-PCR using the HTBI primer set and the Qiagen OneStep RT-PCR kit. Libraries were constructed in a second round of multiplex PCR, after which size selection and purification were carried out. Sequencing of the libraries was done on an Illumina HiSeq2000 using paired-end 100 bp reads. Processing in the source paper ran as follows. SOAPnuke was used to process the raw data, with reads discarded if the reads contained adapters or uncalled bases, had a mean Phred below 15, or lacked an exact constant-primer or identifier match. High-quality paired reads were merged with COPE v1.2.5, and unique nucleotide sequences were defined as clonotypes. MiTCR v1.1 was used to align the clonotypes against IMGT TRBV, TRBD and TRBJ reference segments. Only V-J combinations with frequency above 0.0001, covering 99% to 99.2% of repertoires, were analysed. A TCS score was defined as the ratio between F50 (clonal expansion) and ExV (chaos), using BLOSUM62-based TCRdist between CDR3 peptides within each V-J. Welch's t-statistics and random forest reduced 514 V-J features to about 13, which were used in a naive Bayes classifier (R e1071). TCRdb itself trimmed the public reads at Q25 with fastp, ran MiXCR and retained productive beta chains. Rows with one shared CDR3 protein collapse into an entry with the most common genes and DNA. The V and J calls were determined by TCRdb, not by the authors. For this sample the table gives about 210,000 distinct CDR3 sequences, of which approximately 20% were detected only once. The ten most abundant clones make up over 35% of the sample.

This sample is part of a study of T cells in Graves' hyperthyroidism and ophthalmopathy (dated by TCRdb to between 2018 and 2020). General notes on the study: Peripheral blood samples were taken at initial diagnosis, before any treatment was given. To identify TCR V-J signatures that set the groups apart, the researchers used a discovery cohort of 90 to 100 patients, made up of around 42 with Graves' ophthalmopathy and 57 with stable Graves' hyperthyroidism. After sampling, hyperthyroidism patients received methimazole starting at 30 mg daily, and ophthalmopathy patients received high-dose intravenous methylprednisolone. The 100 discovery patients were randomly split 7:3 into training and test sets. In roughly six Graves' hyperthyroidism patients, the study also compared T-cell repertoires from thyroid tissue with T-cell repertoires from blood. According to the paper, TCR Vbeta CDR3 sequencing was carried out on more than 120 peripheral blood samples, which came from fewer than 50 ophthalmopathy, approximately 78 hyperthyroidism and approximately 17 progressor patients. Whether ophthalmopathy could be predicted prospectively was tested in an independent validation cohort made up of roughly 19 hyperthyroidism patients plus 17 patients who later progressed to ophthalmopathy. Broad study findings and their caveats: In cross-validation, a model built on a 13 V-J signature told ophthalmopathy apart from stable hyperthyroidism with approximately 91% sensitivity and approximately 84% specificity, and in testing the same model reached 80%/75%. Blood samples also contained most of the expanded thyroid clonotypes (frequency above 0.001), which suggests that blood repertoires may reflect thyroid immune responses. In validation, progression to ophthalmopathy was predicted by the model with approximately 67% sensitivity and approximately 78% specificity, a median of about 6.4 months before onset. No statistical method was used to fix the sample size in advance, and group allocation was not hidden from the investigators.

Via the germline V gene, CDR1 is SGHAT and CDR2 FQNNGV. After removal of 2 bases from V and 4 bases from J, the junction retains 7 bases not matched to a gene. From its cysteine to its phenylalanine, the CDR3 spans 16 amino acids. The kept DNA is CDR3 alone, 48 bases in frame from the first base. Stable Graves' hyperthyroidism was defined as the absence of progression to ophthalmopathy over 18 months of follow-up. Hyperthyroidism patients were newly diagnosed, had a disease duration of under 2 months, and were aged 18 to 65 years. Patients with uncontrolled infections, other autoimmune diseases, pregnancy or lactation were excluded. Diagnoses were based on clinical symptoms, serum thyroxine and TRAb, thyroid ultrasound and orbital computed tomography. Ficoll-Paque density gradient centrifugation was used to isolate PBMCs from around 10 ml of fresh peripheral blood. Total RNA was extracted with Trizol reagent, and quality was checked on an Agilent 2100 Bioanalyzer.

The sequence was collected from a man aged 35-49 years with Graves' hyperthyroidism. The sample was blood. The receptor chain draws on TRBV11-2 and TRBJ2-1, with 8 bases aligning to TRBD2. The CDR3 region: CASSLSGRGGYNEQFF. The base sequence is TGTGCCAGCAGCTTAAGCGGACGGGGGGGATACAATGAGCAGTTCTTC.